This TCR beta chain was obtained from a study of memory CD4+ T cells and cytomegalovirus serostatus. Study overall: Of the healthy Belgian adults, several were CMV seropositive and 24 seronegative.

Findings and caveats of the study: Median bootstrapped AUC for CMV status was approximately 0.95 originally, about 0.9 US-trained.

About this clone itself: As yet, its antigen is unknown.

Profiled with immunoSEQ multiplex PCR; TCRdb holds only in-frame clones, not every one. The sample records some 47,000 clones, around 82% being singletons. The sort gate was single viable CD3+CD4+CD8-CD45RO+ cells for memory CD4+ T cells. The sequence derives from an adult in good health and CMV-seronegative. The sample comprised memory CD4+ T cells from blood.

CDR3 sequence: CASSSDRGNYGYTF. The DNA of the CDR3 is TGTGCCAGCAGCTCCGACAGGGGCAACTATGGCTACACCTTC. This rearrangement joins TRBV28 to TRBJ1-2, with TRBD1 identical over 8 bases. V lost 6 bases and J lost 2; bases outside the gene matches: 5. This CDR3 region has 14 residues. Germline V gives CDR1 MDHEN, CDR2 SYDVKM.